The entry below gives a single T cell receptor (beta chain) sequence along with its context. This clonotype was detected a few times. Its antigen is not yet known. Base qualities are not recorded, but no much larger clone differs from it by a single base. This entry comes from a study of response to subunit inactivated influenza vaccine (dated by TCRdb to the late 2010s). About the full investigation: Deep quantitative T cell receptor repertoire profiling was used in the study to track responses to a trivalent subunit inactivated influenza vaccine.

Study-wide findings and limitations: According to the authors, only a limited number of new T cells may be recruited by each seasonal influenza vaccination.

Libraries came from RT-PCR. TCRdb shows the sequencer as Illumina HiSeq 2500. Starting from the raw public reads, TCRdb applied fastp trimming at Q25, assembled clones with MiXCR and retained in-frame beta chains. Duplicate CDR3 protein sequences are folded into a single record with the most common DNA and genes. The sample has roughly 710,000 distinct CDR3 sequences on record, about 14% of them singletons. Roughly 7.2% of the sample rests with the top ten. CDR1 and CDR2 are read off the germline V gene (reference sequence) as DFQATT and SNEGSKA. Its CDR3 holds 16 amino acids, cysteine through phenylalanine. The CDR3 DNA has 48 bases and is translated from base 1. The germline V and J ends show losses of 0 bases and 6 bases respectively, and no gene match explains 13 bases of the junction.

Here the sequenced sample was PBMCs from blood, taken less than 15 days before vaccination. The sequence is built from TRBV20-1 and TRBJ1-2, and 7 bases in between align with TRBD1. The TCR originated in a man between 45 and 60 years old who received an inactivated influenza vaccine. Donor details come from another sample of the same person, matched by shared clones. The DNA sequence follows: TGCAGTGCTAGAGATAGGAATAGGGGGCAATGGAATGGCTACACCTTC. The resulting protein is CSARDRNRGQWNGYTF.